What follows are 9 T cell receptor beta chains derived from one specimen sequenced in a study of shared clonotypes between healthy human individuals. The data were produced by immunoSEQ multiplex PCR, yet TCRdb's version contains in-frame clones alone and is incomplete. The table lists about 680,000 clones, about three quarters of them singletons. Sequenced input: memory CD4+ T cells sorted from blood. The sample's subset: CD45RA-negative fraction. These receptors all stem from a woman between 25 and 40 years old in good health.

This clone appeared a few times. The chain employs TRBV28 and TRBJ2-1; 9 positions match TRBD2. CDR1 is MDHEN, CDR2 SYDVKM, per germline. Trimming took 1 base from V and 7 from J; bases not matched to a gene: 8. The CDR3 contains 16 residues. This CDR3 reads CASSLSAAGGRNEQFF. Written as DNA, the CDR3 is TGTGCCAGCAGTTTATCGGCTGCGGGAGGGCGGAATGAGCAGTTCTTC.

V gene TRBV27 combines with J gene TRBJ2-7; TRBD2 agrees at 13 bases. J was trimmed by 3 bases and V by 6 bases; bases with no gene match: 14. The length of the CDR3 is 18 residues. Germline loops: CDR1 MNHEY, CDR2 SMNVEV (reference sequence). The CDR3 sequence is CASRPGLGTSGENYEQYF. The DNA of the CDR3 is TGTGCCAGCAGACCCGGCCTCGGGACTAGCGGGGAGAACTACGAGCAGTACTTC.

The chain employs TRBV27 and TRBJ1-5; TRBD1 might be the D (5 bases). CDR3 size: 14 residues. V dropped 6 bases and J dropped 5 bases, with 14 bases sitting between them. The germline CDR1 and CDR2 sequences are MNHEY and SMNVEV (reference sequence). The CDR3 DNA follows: TGTGCCAGCAGACCGGTCCGGGGGGATCAGCCCCAGCATTTT. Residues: CASRPVRGDQPQHF.

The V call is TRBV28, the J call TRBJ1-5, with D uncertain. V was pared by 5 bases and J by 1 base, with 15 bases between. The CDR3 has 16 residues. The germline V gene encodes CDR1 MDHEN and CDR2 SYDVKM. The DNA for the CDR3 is TGTGCCAGCAGTGGTTGGTCGGGAAAAAGCAATCAGCCCCAGCATTTT. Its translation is CASSGWSGKSNQPQHF.

CDR3: CASSSVWAEAFF. The CDR3 coding sequence is TGTGCCAGTAGTAGCGTGTGGGCTGAAGCTTTCTTT. The chain has TRBV19 and TRBJ1-1; no definite D call. CDR1 LNHDA and CDR2 SQIVND come from the germline V gene (reference sequence). Trimming stripped 4 bases from V and 6 bases from J, with 9 bases between. The CDR3 extends over 12 amino acids.

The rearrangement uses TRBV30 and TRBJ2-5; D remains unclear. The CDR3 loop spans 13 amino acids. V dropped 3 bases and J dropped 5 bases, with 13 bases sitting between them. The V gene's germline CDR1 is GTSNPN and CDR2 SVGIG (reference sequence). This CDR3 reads CAWRRVPAETQYF. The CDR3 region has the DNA TGTGCCTGGAGGAGAGTCCCGGCGGAGACCCAGTACTTC.

CDR3 sequence reads: CASSYTTAGDQPQHF. The CDR3, as DNA: TGTGCCAGCAGTTATACCACCGCAGGGGATCAGCCCCAGCATTTT. The gene calls are TRBV28 and TRBJ1-5; a possible D gene is TRBD1 (6 bases). With 4 bases removed from V and 5 bases from J, the gap between germline ends came to 15 bases. CDR3 size: 15 residues. Germline loops: CDR1 MDHEN, CDR2 SYDVKM.

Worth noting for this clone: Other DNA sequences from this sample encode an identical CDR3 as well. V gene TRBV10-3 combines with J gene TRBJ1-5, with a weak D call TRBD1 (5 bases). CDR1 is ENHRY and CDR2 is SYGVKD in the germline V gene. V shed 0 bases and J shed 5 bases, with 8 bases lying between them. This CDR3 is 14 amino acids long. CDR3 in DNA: TGTGCCATCAGTGAGTCAAGGGGCGATCAGCCCCAGCATTTT. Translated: CAISESRGDQPQHF.

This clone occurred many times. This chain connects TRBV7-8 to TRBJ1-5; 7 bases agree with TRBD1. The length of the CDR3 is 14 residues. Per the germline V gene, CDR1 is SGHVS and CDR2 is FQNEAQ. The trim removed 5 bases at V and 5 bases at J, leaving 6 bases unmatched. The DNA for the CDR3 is TGTGCCAGCAGCGATAGGACAGGTTATCAGCCCCAGCATTTT. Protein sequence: CASSDRTGYQPQHF. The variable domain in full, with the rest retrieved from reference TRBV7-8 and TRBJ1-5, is GAGVSQSPRYKVAKRGQDVALRCDPISGHVSLFWYQQALGQGPEFLTYFQNEAQLDKSGLPSDRFFAERPEGSVSTLKIQRTQQEDSAVYLCASSDRTGYQPQHFGDGTRLSIL.